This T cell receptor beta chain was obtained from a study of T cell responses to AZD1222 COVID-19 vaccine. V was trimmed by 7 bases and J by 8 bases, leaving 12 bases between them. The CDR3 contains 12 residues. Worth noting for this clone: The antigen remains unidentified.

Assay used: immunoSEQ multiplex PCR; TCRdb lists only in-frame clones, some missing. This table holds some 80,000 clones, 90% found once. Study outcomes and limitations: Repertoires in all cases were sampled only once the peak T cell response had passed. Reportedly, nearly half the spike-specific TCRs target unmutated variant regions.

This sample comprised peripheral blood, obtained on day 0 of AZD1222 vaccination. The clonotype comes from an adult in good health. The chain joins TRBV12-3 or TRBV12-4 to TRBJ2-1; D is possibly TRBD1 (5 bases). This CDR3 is CASKQTVYEQFF. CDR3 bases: TGTGCCAGCAAACAGACAGTCTATGAGCAGTTCTTC.